A selection of T cell receptor beta chains follows, all from one sample in a study of blood T cells in healthy people across ages. TCRdb reprocessed the 5' RACE reads via MiXCR and lists one record per CDR3 protein. The repertoire has roughly 930,000 distinct CDR3 sequences, 45% to 50% of them found once; the top ten carry roughly 13%. Sequencing used blood. All receptors derive from a young man in good health. The CDR3 runs from the conserved cysteine through the conserved F or W. D genes are given only for firm matches. Clone size is shown for a subset of rows, as once, few, many or a class of expanded clone.

d_gene,v_gene,j_gene,abundance,len,CDR3nt,CDR3aa
NA,TRBV29-1,TRBJ1-5,NA,13,TGCAGCGTTACCACGACAGTATATGAGCCCCAGCATTTT,CSVTTTVYEPQHF
TRBD2,TRBV20-1,TRBJ2-1,NA,15,TGCAGTGCTAGATCTGGGACTAGCGTTACCGGTGAGCAGTTCTTC,CSARSGTSVTGEQFF
TRBD1,TRBV29-1,TRBJ1-4,few,14,TGCAGCTTCAGTACTGACAGGGACTATGAAAAACTGTTTTTT,CSFSTDRDYEKLFF
NA,TRBV10-3,TRBJ1-5,few,12,TGTGCCATCAGGGAAGCGGATCAGCCCCAGCATTTT,CAIREADQPQHF
NA,TRBV27,TRBJ2-7,NA,15,TGTGCCAGCAGTTTGTCGGGCAGGGGCGTGTGGGAGCAGTACTTC,CASSLSGRGVWEQYF
NA,TRBV7-9,TRBJ2-3,NA,17,TGTGCCAGCAGCCTCAGACGGGTCCAAAGGGGTACAGATACGCAGTATTTT,CASSLRRVQRGTDTQYF
NA,TRBV6-1,TRBJ2-3,NA,18,TGTGCCAGCAGAGATTCGACCGGGACCCACTGGATGCCAGATACGCAGTATTTT,CASRDSTGTHWMPDTQYF
NA,TRBV18,TRBJ1-6,NA,15,TGTGCCAGCTCACCAGGTGCGGGGGGCAATTCACCCCTCCACTTT,CASSPGAGGNSPLHF
TRBD2,TRBV6-5,TRBJ2-3,NA,15,TGTGCCAGCACACATCGGGGGGGTTCCACAGATACGCAGTATTTT,CASTHRGGSTDTQYF
TRBD2,TRBV4-1,TRBJ2-1,few,16,TGCGCCAGCAGCCAAGACTCCGGGGGGGCGAAAAATGAGCAGTTCTTC,CASSQDSGGAKNEQFF
TRBD1,TRBV2,TRBJ2-5,NA,14,TGTGCCAGCCGGGACAGGGAACTCCAAGAGACCCAGTACTTC,CASRDRELQETQYF
NA,TRBV7-6,TRBJ1-1,NA,15,TGTGCCAGCAGTCTTGGGGTCGGCGGGCCCACTGAAGCTTTCTTT,CASSLGVGGPTEAFF
NA,TRBV5-1,TRBJ2-1,few,14,TGCGCCAGCAGCTTAGGCCTGGAGAACAATGAGCAGTTCTTC,CASSLGLENNEQFF
NA,TRBV10-3,TRBJ1-2,few,18,TGTGCCATCAGTGGGGCGGGGAATATTAACACGAATAACTATGGCTACACCTTC,CAISGAGNINTNNYGYTF
NA,TRBV5-8,TRBJ2-3,NA,12,TGTGCCAGCACCCGCCGGGAGGATACGCAGTATTTT,CASTRREDTQYF
NA,TRBV11-3,TRBJ2-1,few,15,TGTGCCAGCAGCTACCAGCATACCTACTACAATGAGCAGTTCTTC,CASSYQHTYYNEQFF
NA,TRBV7-2,TRBJ1-5,NA,13,TGTGCCAGCACCGTTGTGATGGGTCAGCCCCAGCATTTT,CASTVVMGQPQHF
NA,TRBV6-5,TRBJ1-2,few,13,TGTGCCAGCAGTTACTCAGCTAACTATGGCTACACCTTC,CASSYSANYGYTF
TRBD1,TRBV20-1,TRBJ2-7,NA,13,TGCAGTGCCCCCGGGACAGGGGTCAACGAGCAGTACTTC,CSAPGTGVNEQYF
NA,TRBV3-1,TRBJ1-1,NA,13,TGTGCCAGCAGCCAAGCCGGGGGGGCTGAAGCTTTCTTT,CASSQAGGAEAFF
NA,TRBV29-1,TRBJ2-3,NA,14,TGCAGCGTCGAAAGACAGGGAGGCGCAGATACGCAGTATTTT,CSVERQGGADTQYF
NA,TRBV29-1,TRBJ1-2,NA,13,TGCAGCGTTGATGGGGGACGGTACTATGGCTACACCTTC,CSVDGGRYYGYTF
NA,TRBV6-1,TRBJ2-5,NA,16,TGTGCCAGCAACTTCGGGGGACTCTTCGAGCGAGAGACCCAGTACTTC,CASNFGGLFERETQYF
NA,TRBV6-2/TRBV6-3,TRBJ2-1,NA,17,TGTGCCAGCAGTTACCTTTCCCGGGACGGTTACTACAATGAGCAGTTCTTC,CASSYLSRDGYYNEQFF
TRBD2,TRBV7-3,TRBJ2-3,NA,14,TGTGCCAGCAGCTGGGGGGGGTCGAAAGATACGCAGTATTTT,CASSWGGSKDTQYF
TRBD2,TRBV7-9,TRBJ2-2,few,16,TGTGCCAGCAGCTTTACCAGCGGGGGCGATACCGGGGAGCTGTTTTTT,CASSFTSGGDTGELFF
NA,TRBV9,TRBJ2-3,NA,14,TGTGCCAGCAGCGTTTGGTTGGCTGGAGATACGCAGTATTTT,CASSVWLAGDTQYF
TRBD1,TRBV28,TRBJ2-7,NA,15,TGTGCCAGCAGTTTATCCGGGACAGGCTTAGGCGAGCAGTACTTC,CASSLSGTGLGEQYF
TRBD1,TRBV2,TRBJ1-5,many,13,TGTGCCAGCAAGACAGGGCGCAATCAGCCCCAGCATTTT,CASKTGRNQPQHF
NA,TRBV29-1,TRBJ2-3,few,17,TGCAGCGTTTTGGGCACCGGGAACCCCTTTAACACAGATACGCAGTATTTT,CSVLGTGNPFNTDTQYF
TRBD2,TRBV6-2/TRBV6-3,TRBJ2-1,NA,16,TGTGCCAGCAGTTACCCTAAGCGGGGGTTCTACAATGAGCAGTTCTTC,CASSYPKRGFYNEQFF
NA,TRBV20-1,TRBJ2-4,NA,14,TGCAGTGCTAGAAAACAACTAGCCAAAAACATTCAGTACTTC,CSARKQLAKNIQYF
NA,TRBV20-1,TRBJ2-7,NA,13,TGCAGTGTTGGGCCGGGACTCTACTACGAGCAGTACTTC,CSVGPGLYYEQYF
NA,TRBV7-3,TRBJ2-1,NA,14,TGTGCCAGCAGCTTAACGACCTCGAACAATGAGCAGTTCTTC,CASSLTTSNNEQFF
NA,TRBV29-1,TRBJ1-1,many,14,TGCAGCGTAGCCCGGACACTCATGAACACTGAAGCTTTCTTT,CSVARTLMNTEAFF
TRBD1,TRBV5-1,TRBJ1-1,NA,14,TGCGCCAGCAGCGAACAGGGGGACGTCACTGAAGCTTTCTTT,CASSEQGDVTEAFF
NA,TRBV7-2,TRBJ2-3,few,15,TGTGCCAGCAGCTTAGACTACTACCGCACAGATACGCAGTATTTT,CASSLDYYRTDTQYF
NA,TRBV20-1,TRBJ2-1,NA,16,TGCAGTGTTAAGGGGAGCCTCCGGAGCTCCTACAATGAGCAGTTCTTC,CSVKGSLRSSYNEQFF
NA,TRBV3-1,TRBJ2-1,few,15,TGTGCCAGCAGCATACAGATGAGCTCCTACAATGAGCAGTTCTTC,CASSIQMSSYNEQFF
NA,TRBV29-1,TRBJ2-3,NA,14,TGCAGCGTTGTACGTAGGGAGGGCACAGATACGCAGTATTTT,CSVVRREGTDTQYF
NA,TRBV20-1,TRBJ1-4,NA,16,TGCAGTGCTGTGGATATAGGAGGGCTTGGAGATGAAAAACTGTTTTTT,CSAVDIGGLGDEKLFF
TRBD2,TRBV7-2,TRBJ2-3,many,15,TGTGCCAGCAGCAGGTCTAGCGGGTCCACAGATACGCAGTATTTT,CASSRSSGSTDTQYF
NA,TRBV5-1,TRBJ2-1,NA,14,TGCGCCAGCAGCTCCCAGCCCGAATTCGGAGAGCAGTTCTTC,CASSSQPEFGEQFF
TRBD2,TRBV10-3,TRBJ2-3,NA,17,TGTGCCATCAGGCCAGACCGCTTCGCGGGGGTCACAGATACGCAGTATTTT,CAIRPDRFAGVTDTQYF
TRBD2,TRBV4-2,TRBJ2-7,few,14,TGTGCCAGCAGCCAAGAAGCGGGGTACTACGAGCAGTACTTC,CASSQEAGYYEQYF